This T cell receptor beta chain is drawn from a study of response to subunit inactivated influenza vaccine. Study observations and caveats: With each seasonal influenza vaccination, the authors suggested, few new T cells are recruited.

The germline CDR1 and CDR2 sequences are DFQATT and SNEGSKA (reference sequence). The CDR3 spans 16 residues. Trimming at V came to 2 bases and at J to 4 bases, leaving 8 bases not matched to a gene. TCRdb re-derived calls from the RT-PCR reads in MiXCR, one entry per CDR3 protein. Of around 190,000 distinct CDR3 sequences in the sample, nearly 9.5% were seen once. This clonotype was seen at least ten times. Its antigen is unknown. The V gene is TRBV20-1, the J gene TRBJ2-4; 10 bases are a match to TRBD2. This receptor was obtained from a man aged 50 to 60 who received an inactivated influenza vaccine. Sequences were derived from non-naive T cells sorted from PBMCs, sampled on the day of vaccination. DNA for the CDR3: TGCAGTGCTAGACCCCCCTCACTAGCGGGGAAAAACATTCAGTACTTC. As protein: CSARPPSLAGKNIQYF.